Listed below are T cell receptor beta chains from one sample, sequenced in a study of T cell responses to AZD1222 COVID-19 vaccine. Measured with immunoSEQ multiplex PCR; TCRdb has only the in-frame clones, and not every one. The sample contains around 15,000 clones, approximately 80% of which appear only once. The source was peripheral blood, collected 28 days after the second AZD1222 dose. Source of these receptors: an adult who received the AZD1222 COVID-19 vaccine. CDR3s include the opening cysteine and the closing phenylalanine or tryptophan. A D gene is named only where the DNA matches it firmly. Only part of the rows carry a size: once, few, many, or a class if the clone is expanded.

d_call: .; j_call: TRBJ1-2; clone_size: .; v_call: TRBV27; cdr3_nt: TGTGCCAGCAGTTCAGGGCTGGGTCAAAGTGGCTACACCTTC; cdr3_aa: CASSSGLGQSGYTF
d_call: TRBD1; j_call: TRBJ1-2; clone_size: .; v_call: TRBV5-6; cdr3_nt: TGTGCCAGCACCCGGGACAGTCATCCTGGGGGCTACACCTTC; cdr3_aa: CASTRDSHPGGYTF
d_call: TRBD2; j_call: TRBJ2-3; clone_size: .; v_call: TRBV20-1; cdr3_nt: TGCAGTGCTAGTGCCTCCCCAACTAGCGGGGGCACAGATACGCAGTATTTT; cdr3_aa: CSASASPTSGGTDTQYF
d_call: TRBD1; j_call: TRBJ2-1; clone_size: .; v_call: TRBV19; cdr3_nt: TGTGCCAGTAGTGCCGGGACAGGGGCCTCGAGCTCCTACAATGAGCAGTTCTTC; cdr3_aa: CASSAGTGASSSYNEQFF
d_call: .; j_call: TRBJ1-1; clone_size: .; v_call: TRBV2; cdr3_nt: TGTGCCAGCTCGGAGAGGGGGATGAACACTGAAGCTTTCTTT; cdr3_aa: CASSERGMNTEAFF
d_call: .; j_call: TRBJ2-7; clone_size: .; v_call: TRBV20-1; cdr3_nt: TGCAGTGTTACGGCACCCTACGAGCAGTACTTC; cdr3_aa: CSVTAPYEQYF
d_call: .; j_call: TRBJ1-2; clone_size: .; v_call: TRBV7-9; cdr3_nt: TGTGCCAGCAGCTTAGGGGGTTATGGCTACACCTTC; cdr3_aa: CASSLGGYGYTF
d_call: .; j_call: TRBJ1-2; clone_size: .; v_call: TRBV19; cdr3_nt: TGTGCCAGTAGTATTAGGGACAATGAGGGCTATGGCTACACCTTC; cdr3_aa: CASSIRDNEGYGYTF
d_call: .; j_call: TRBJ2-4; clone_size: .; v_call: TRBV5-1; cdr3_nt: TGCGCCAGCAGCTTGGGTGGACAGCTTAGCCTAGCCAAAAACATTCAGTACTTC; cdr3_aa: CASSLGGQLSLAKNIQYF
d_call: .; j_call: TRBJ2-7; clone_size: .; v_call: TRBV10-3; cdr3_nt: TGTGCCATCAGGGAGCCCGGACGTAATAAGTACTTC; cdr3_aa: CAIREPGRNKYF
d_call: .; j_call: TRBJ1-2; clone_size: .; v_call: TRBV6-2/TRBV6-3; cdr3_nt: TGTGCCAGCAGTTCCAACGCCAGGGGACCTGAGTATGGCTACACCTTC; cdr3_aa: CASSSNARGPEYGYTF
d_call: TRBD2; j_call: TRBJ2-7; clone_size: .; v_call: TRBV6-2/TRBV6-3; cdr3_nt: TGTGCCAGCAGTTTTAAGGGACTAGCGGACTACGAGCAGTACTTC; cdr3_aa: CASSFKGLADYEQYF
d_call: TRBD2; j_call: TRBJ2-1; clone_size: few; v_call: TRBV7-9; cdr3_nt: TGTGCCAGCAGCCCGAACAGGGTCGGGAGGGCCCGATCCTACAATGAGCAGTTCTTC; cdr3_aa: CASSPNRVGRARSYNEQFF
d_call: .; j_call: TRBJ1-2; clone_size: .; v_call: TRBV6-5; cdr3_nt: TGTGCCAGCAGTTACGGGGCAGGGCTCGGCTACACCTTC; cdr3_aa: CASSYGAGLGYTF
d_call: .; j_call: TRBJ2-7; clone_size: .; v_call: TRBV4-2; cdr3_nt: TGTGCCAGCAGCCAAGATAGAAGCAGTGTCTACGAGCAGTACTTC; cdr3_aa: CASSQDRSSVYEQYF
d_call: .; j_call: TRBJ1-2; clone_size: medium-sized; v_call: TRBV5-5; cdr3_nt: TGTGCCAGCAGCTTGGCCGGGCCCTATTGGGGCTACACCTTC; cdr3_aa: CASSLAGPYWGYTF
d_call: TRBD2; j_call: TRBJ2-1; clone_size: .; v_call: TRBV19; cdr3_nt: TGTGCCAGCAAGTTCGGACTAGCGGAGACCTACAATGAGCAGTTCTTC; cdr3_aa: CASKFGLAETYNEQFF
d_call: TRBD2; j_call: TRBJ2-1; clone_size: .; v_call: TRBV6-4; cdr3_nt: TGTGCCAGCAGTAATTCGCCAGGACTAGTAAGCGATGAGCAGTTCTTC; cdr3_aa: CASSNSPGLVSDEQFF
d_call: .; j_call: TRBJ2-2; clone_size: .; v_call: TRBV27; cdr3_nt: TGTGCCAGCAGTTTATCCGCGGGTAACACCGGGGAGCTGTTTTTT; cdr3_aa: CASSLSAGNTGELFF
d_call: .; j_call: TRBJ1-1; clone_size: few; v_call: TRBV6-2/TRBV6-3; cdr3_nt: TGTGCCAGCAGTTACAGGGCCTGGCCGGTGAACACTGAAGCTTTCTTT; cdr3_aa: CASSYRAWPVNTEAFF
d_call: TRBD2; j_call: TRBJ2-5; clone_size: .; v_call: TRBV6-5; cdr3_nt: TGTGCCAGCAGTTACCGGGGACTAGCGCCGGAGACCCAGTACTTC; cdr3_aa: CASSYRGLAPETQYF
d_call: .; j_call: TRBJ2-5; clone_size: .; v_call: TRBV18; cdr3_nt: TGTGCCAGCTCAGGTCAAGAGACCCAGTACTTC; cdr3_aa: CASSGQETQYF
d_call: TRBD2; j_call: TRBJ2-1; clone_size: .; v_call: TRBV6-4; cdr3_nt: TGTGCCAGCAGTGTTTCTCTAGCGGGCGACTACAATGAGCAGTTCTTC; cdr3_aa: CASSVSLAGDYNEQFF
d_call: .; j_call: TRBJ1-2; clone_size: .; v_call: TRBV29-1; cdr3_nt: TGCAGCGTTGAGGCAGGGAACTATGGCTACACCTTC; cdr3_aa: CSVEAGNYGYTF
d_call: TRBD1; j_call: TRBJ1-3; clone_size: .; v_call: TRBV20-1; cdr3_nt: TGCAGTGCTAGTCAGGGGGCAGGGGGAAACACCATATATTTT; cdr3_aa: CSASQGAGGNTIYF
d_call: TRBD2; j_call: TRBJ2-3; clone_size: few; v_call: TRBV12-5; cdr3_nt: TGTGCTAGTGGTTCTGGGACTAGCAGACGGGATACGCAGTATTTT; cdr3_aa: CASGSGTSRRDTQYF
d_call: TRBD1; j_call: TRBJ1-1; clone_size: .; v_call: TRBV6-5; cdr3_nt: TGTGCCAGCAACCCCCGGGACAGGGGGCTCGCGGCTTTCTTT; cdr3_aa: CASNPRDRGLAAFF
d_call: .; j_call: TRBJ2-5; clone_size: .; v_call: TRBV7-9; cdr3_nt: TGTGCCAGCAGCTTAGGAGGACCAAAAGAGACCCAGTACTTC; cdr3_aa: CASSLGGPKETQYF
d_call: TRBD2; j_call: TRBJ2-1; clone_size: once; v_call: TRBV7-8; cdr3_nt: TGTGCCAGCAGCAACCATCGGCTAGCGGGGGACAATGAGCAGTTCTTC; cdr3_aa: CASSNHRLAGDNEQFF
d_call: .; j_call: TRBJ2-7; clone_size: .; v_call: TRBV7-3; cdr3_nt: TGTGCCAGCAGCTTATCTGGTTCCTACGAGCAGTACTTC; cdr3_aa: CASSLSGSYEQYF
d_call: .; j_call: TRBJ1-1; clone_size: .; v_call: TRBV6-5; cdr3_nt: TGTGCCAGCAGTTACGGATATACGGGGAGAAGGACTGAAGCTTTCTTT; cdr3_aa: CASSYGYTGRRTEAFF
d_call: .; j_call: TRBJ1-5; clone_size: .; v_call: TRBV6-5; cdr3_nt: TGTGCCAGCAAATTTCGGGGGCTCGGAGATCAGCCCCAGCATTTT; cdr3_aa: CASKFRGLGDQPQHF
d_call: TRBD2; j_call: TRBJ2-7; clone_size: .; v_call: TRBV7-9; cdr3_nt: TGTGCCAGCAGCTCCAAGCGGGAGGGACACGAGCAGTACTTC; cdr3_aa: CASSSKREGHEQYF
d_call: .; j_call: TRBJ2-7; clone_size: .; v_call: TRBV7-9; cdr3_nt: TGTGCCAGCAGCTTAGGGCAGCAGTACTTC; cdr3_aa: CASSLGQQYF
d_call: .; j_call: TRBJ1-1; clone_size: .; v_call: TRBV5-1; cdr3_nt: TGCGCCAGCAGCTTGTTGGCTCGGGGGAGTAGCACTGAAGCTTTCTTT; cdr3_aa: CASSLLARGSSTEAFF
d_call: .; j_call: TRBJ2-3; clone_size: once; v_call: TRBV19; cdr3_nt: TGTGCCAGTAGTTCGCAGCGCACAGATACGCAGTATTTT; cdr3_aa: CASSSQRTDTQYF
d_call: .; j_call: TRBJ2-3; clone_size: .; v_call: TRBV30; cdr3_nt: TGTGCCTGGAGTGTACTGAGTGGGACCCGCACAGATACGCAGTATTTT; cdr3_aa: CAWSVLSGTRTDTQYF
d_call: .; j_call: TRBJ1-2; clone_size: few; v_call: TRBV28; cdr3_nt: TGTGCCAGCAGTACAGGAGCTACTAACTATGGCTACACCTTC; cdr3_aa: CASSTGATNYGYTF
d_call: TRBD1; j_call: TRBJ2-7; clone_size: .; v_call: TRBV7-6; cdr3_nt: TGTGCCAGCAGCGCCCCGGGACAGGGGTGGGGCGAGCAGTACTTC; cdr3_aa: CASSAPGQGWGEQYF
d_call: TRBD1; j_call: TRBJ1-2; clone_size: .; v_call: TRBV9; cdr3_nt: TGTGCCAGCAGCAAGGACAGGGGGGGCAGGTATGGCTACACCTTC; cdr3_aa: CASSKDRGGRYGYTF
d_call: .; j_call: TRBJ1-5; clone_size: .; v_call: TRBV11-2; cdr3_nt: TGTGCCAGCAGCCTAGATGACCGGTACGGGCAGCCCCAGCATTTT; cdr3_aa: CASSLDDRYGQPQHF
d_call: .; j_call: TRBJ1-5; clone_size: .; v_call: TRBV7-8; cdr3_nt: TGTGCCAGCAGCCCCCCGGGGAGGGCAGGTCAGCCCCAGCATTTT; cdr3_aa: CASSPPGRAGQPQHF
d_call: TRBD1; j_call: TRBJ1-1; clone_size: .; v_call: TRBV12-3/TRBV12-4; cdr3_nt: TGTGCCAGCAGTCTACAGGGGGCGACTGAAGCTTTCTTT; cdr3_aa: CASSLQGATEAFF
d_call: TRBD2; j_call: TRBJ2-3; clone_size: once; v_call: TRBV28; cdr3_nt: TGTGCCAGCCGGACTAGCGGTAGCACAGATACGCAGTATTTT; cdr3_aa: CASRTSGSTDTQYF
d_call: TRBD1; j_call: TRBJ1-1; clone_size: few; v_call: TRBV3-1/TRBV3-2; cdr3_nt: TGTGCCAGCAGCCTACAGGGGGCCAGCGCTTTCTTT; cdr3_aa: CASSLQGASAFF
d_call: .; j_call: TRBJ2-1; clone_size: once; v_call: TRBV10-3; cdr3_nt: TGTGCCATCAGTGACCAGGAGGGGAGCTCCTACAATGAGCAGTTCTTC; cdr3_aa: CAISDQEGSSYNEQFF
d_call: .; j_call: TRBJ1-1; clone_size: .; v_call: TRBV19; cdr3_nt: TGTGCCAGTAGTGTGGGGGTCTATTCTGAAGCTTTCTTT; cdr3_aa: CASSVGVYSEAFF
d_call: TRBD2; j_call: TRBJ2-7; clone_size: few; v_call: TRBV20-1; cdr3_nt: TGCAGTGCTAGTACTAGCGGGAGGTCCCACGAGCAGTACTTC; cdr3_aa: CSASTSGRSHEQYF